One sample yielded the 2 T cell receptor beta chains listed below, sequenced in a study of T-cell reconstitution after alpha-beta-depleted transplantation in children. It was with unique molecular identifiers that the TCRbeta library was prepared. TCRdb ran MiXCR on the PCR reads and lists one entry per CDR3 protein. The sample has about 580,000 distinct CDR3 sequences, more than 20% seen once. The source material was PBMCs, mostly from graft donor cells, sampled 360 days after TCRalphabeta/CD19-depleted stem cell transplant. The receptors stem from a boy younger than two who had a stem cell transplant for acute myeloid leukemia, so the T cells may come from the graft donor.

This sequence joins TRBV13 and TRBJ2-1; D uncertain. With 3 bases removed from V and 6 bases from J, the gap between germline ends came to 12 bases. Germline V gene data show CDR1 as PRHDT and CDR2 as FYEKMQ (reference sequence). The CDR3 length is 14 residues. In DNA, the CDR3 is TGTGCCAGCAGCTTTGACCGAAGGAGCAATGAGCAGTTCTTC. It specifies CASSFDRRSNEQFF.

The V call is TRBV4-3, the J call TRBJ2-1; D might be TRBD2 (5 bases). V was shortened by 0 bases and J by 1 base, with 10 bases between the two germline ends. The CDR3 consists of 16 residues. CDR1 and CDR2 (germline): LGHNA, YSLEER. CDR3 nucleotide sequence: TGCGCCAGCAGCCAAGATTACGGGGTTTCCTACAATGAGCAGTTCTTC. This codes for CASSQDYGVSYNEQFF.